The T cell receptor (beta chain) described here comes from a study of T cell responses to AZD1222 COVID-19 vaccine. Study-wide results and limits: Seropositivity was recorded at baseline in only 6 or 7 AZD1222 recipients. The CD4 TCRs associated with vaccination extended across spike and predominated at 160-218 and 743-854. Repertoires were sampled only after the peak T cell response. Spike-specific TCR breadth rose after two AZD1222 doses, and depth rose as well.

Here immunoSEQ multiplex PCR was the method, and the copy in TCRdb shows in-frame clones only, minus some. The sample records about 130,000 clones, approximately 88% being singletons. V lost 1 base to trimming and J lost 4 bases, with 8 bases between them. Looked up from germline, CDR1 is SGHRS and CDR2 is YFSETQ. This CDR3 has 13 amino acids. Details on this clone: Its antigen is not identified.

The material sequenced was peripheral blood, taken on day 0 of MenACWY control vaccination. The chain combines TRBV5-1 with TRBJ1-1; D gene unclear. This TCR came from an adult in good health. The CDR3 sequence: CASSLSVGTEAFF. The CDR3 nucleotides are TGCGCCAGCAGCTTGTCGGTAGGCACTGAAGCTTTCTTT.